Sequencing of this T cell receptor beta chain was carried out in a study of T cell changes during pregnancy in multiple sclerosis. CDR1 and CDR2 from the germline V gene are SGHTA and FQGNSA. The CDR3 has 15 residues. The V segment lost 5 bases and the J segment 2 bases; nucleotides outside the gene matches: 9. The repertoire was sequenced with immunoSEQ multiplex PCR; TCRdb's copy has only in-frame clones and lacks some. The sample lists almost 95,000 clones, around 90% seen once, with 1.5% to 1.9% in the top ten. This clone was recorded only once. Sequencing used peripheral blood, obtained in the first trimester of pregnancy. The source of this sequence is a female donor with multiple sclerosis, enrolled in a pregnancy study. The chain employs TRBV7-2 and TRBJ2-7; 7 bases map to TRBD1. CDR3 sequence: CASSLERQGPYEQYF. As DNA, the CDR3 is TGTGCCAGCAGCCTAGAGAGACAGGGACCCTACGAGCAGTACTTC.